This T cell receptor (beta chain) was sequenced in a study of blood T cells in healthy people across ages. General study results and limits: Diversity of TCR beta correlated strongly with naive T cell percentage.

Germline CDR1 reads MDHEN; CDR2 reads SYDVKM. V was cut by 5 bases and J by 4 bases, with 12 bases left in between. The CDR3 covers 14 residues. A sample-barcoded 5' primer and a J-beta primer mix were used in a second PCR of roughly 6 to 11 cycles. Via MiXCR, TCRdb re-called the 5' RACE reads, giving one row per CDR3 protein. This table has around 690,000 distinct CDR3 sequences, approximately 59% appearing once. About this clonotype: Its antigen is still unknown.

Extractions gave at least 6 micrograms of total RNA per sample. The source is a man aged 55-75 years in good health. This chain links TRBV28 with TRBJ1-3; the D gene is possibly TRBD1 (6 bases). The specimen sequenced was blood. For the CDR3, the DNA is TGTGCCAGCAGTCCCGGACAGCGAGGAAACACCATATATTTT. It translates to CASSPGQRGNTIYF.